Listed below are T cell receptor beta chains from one sample, sequenced in a study of cytomegalovirus exposure and HLA in healthy donors. TCRdb keeps only in-frame clones here, not all; method: immunoSEQ multiplex PCR. The sample yields 55,000 to 70,000 clones, around 82% seen once. The sample consisted of PBMCs. These receptors were taken from a male donor in good health and CMV-seronegative. Each CDR3 is given with its conserved first and last residue. The D gene is left open where the match is weak. Clone size is stated in some rows and not others, as once, few, many or a class when expanded.

abundance | len | j_gene | v_gene | d_gene | CDR3aa | CDR3nt
NA | 13 | TRBJ1-1 | TRBV5-1 | NA | CASSSSGNTEAFF | TGCGCCAGCAGCTCCTCAGGGAACACTGAAGCTTTCTTT
NA | 15 | TRBJ2-5 | TRBV19 | NA | CASSIAPGIAETQYF | TGTGCCAGTAGTATAGCACCGGGGATAGCAGAGACCCAGTACTTC
NA | 15 | TRBJ2-1 | TRBV5-1 | TRBD1 | CASSFLDRESNEQFF | TGCGCCAGCAGCTTTCTAGACAGGGAGAGCAATGAGCAGTTCTTC
NA | 13 | TRBJ1-1 | TRBV5-8 | NA | CASMGAQDTEAFF | TGTGCCAGCATGGGGGCGCAGGACACTGAAGCTTTCTTT
NA | 14 | TRBJ1-5 | TRBV19 | NA | CASSIVGTNQPQHF | TGTGCCAGTAGTATAGTGGGGACAAATCAGCCCCAGCATTTT
NA | 14 | TRBJ1-5 | TRBV7-9 | NA | CASSSTGSNQPQHF | TGTGCCAGCAGCTCGACAGGTAGCAATCAGCCCCAGCATTTT
few | 15 | TRBJ2-5 | TRBV29-1 | TRBD2 | CSVFSGGEYQETQYF | TGCAGCGTCTTTAGCGGGGGCGAGTACCAAGAGACCCAGTACTTC
NA | 16 | TRBJ2-3 | TRBV4-1 | TRBD2 | CASSPDSGGPGDTQYF | TGCGCCAGCAGCCCTGACAGCGGGGGGCCGGGAGATACGCAGTATTTT
NA | 16 | TRBJ2-3 | TRBV9 | TRBD2 | CASSPWTSGKTDTQYF | TGTGCCAGCAGCCCTTGGACTAGCGGAAAAACAGATACGCAGTATTTT
NA | 15 | TRBJ1-5 | TRBV10-3 | NA | CAISEQGGSNQPQHF | TGTGCCATCAGTGAACAGGGAGGGAGCAATCAGCCCCAGCATTTT
NA | 13 | TRBJ1-2 | TRBV29-1 | TRBD1 | CSVAGQGARGYTF | TGCAGCGTTGCAGGACAGGGGGCGAGAGGCTACACCTTC
NA | 14 | TRBJ1-2 | TRBV4-2 | NA | CASSQDLQGEGYTF | TGTGCCAGCAGCCAAGATCTACAGGGTGAGGGCTACACCTTC
NA | 15 | TRBJ1-3 | TRBV11-2 | NA | CASSPEGISGNTIYF | TGTGCCAGCAGCCCGGAGGGTATCTCTGGAAACACCATATATTTT
NA | 14 | TRBJ1-1 | TRBV19 | NA | CASSIFRGSTEAFF | TGTGCCAGTAGTATATTTCGGGGGTCCACTGAAGCTTTCTTT
NA | 16 | TRBJ2-3 | TRBV7-6 | TRBD2 | CASSTSFGGGPDTQYF | TGTGCCAGCAGTACCTCCTTTGGCGGGGGGCCAGATACGCAGTATTTT
once | 15 | TRBJ2-5 | TRBV7-2 | NA | CASSSVAARGETQYF | TGTGCCAGCAGCTCGGTAGCAGCCCGGGGAGAGACCCAGTACTTC
NA | 14 | TRBJ2-7 | TRBV29-1 | TRBD1 | CSVDAGQGAGEQYF | TGCAGCGTTGACGCCGGACAGGGGGCGGGAGAGCAGTACTTC
NA | 11 | TRBJ1-2 | TRBV20-1 | NA | CSASLSRGYTF | TGCAGTGCTAGCTTATCTCGGGGCTACACCTTC
few | 16 | TRBJ1-2 | TRBV5-1 | TRBD1 | CASSDLRQGRGYGYTF | TGCGCCAGCAGCGACCTCAGACAGGGCCGAGGCTATGGCTACACCTTC
NA | 16 | TRBJ1-2 | TRBV18 | NA | CASSPRTGIPNYGYTF | TGTGCCAGCTCACCCCGAACAGGGATTCCTAACTATGGCTACACCTTC
once | 16 | TRBJ2-3 | TRBV18 | TRBD2 | CASSPLAGGSTDTQYF | TGTGCCAGCTCACCACTAGCGGGGGGTAGCACAGATACGCAGTATTTT
NA | 12 | TRBJ1-4 | TRBV5-1 | NA | CASSRGGEKLFF | TGCGCCAGCAGCAGGGGGGGGGAAAAACTGTTTTTT
NA | 16 | TRBJ2-7 | TRBV5-1 | TRBD2 | CASSSGSGGTGNEQYF | TGCGCCAGCAGCTCGGGAAGCGGGGGGACCGGCAACGAGCAGTACTTC
NA | 15 | TRBJ1-4 | TRBV19 | NA | CASSPSGVPNEKLFF | TGTGCCAGTAGTCCCTCAGGGGTTCCTAATGAAAAACTGTTTTTT
NA | 14 | TRBJ1-2 | TRBV7-9 | NA | CASSKPRSDFGYTF | TGTGCCAGCAGCAAGCCCAGGTCCGATTTTGGCTACACCTTC
NA | 11 | TRBJ1-1 | TRBV5-4 | NA | CASSLQGEAFF | TGTGCCAGCAGCTTGCAGGGTGAAGCTTTCTTT
NA | 13 | TRBJ2-7 | TRBV25-1 | NA | CASRWGEVDEQYF | TGTGCCAGCAGGTGGGGAGAGGTGGACGAGCAGTACTTC
NA | 13 | TRBJ2-2 | TRBV19 | NA | CASSRRNTGELFF | TGTGCCAGTAGTAGGAGAAACACCGGGGAGCTGTTTTTT
few | 14 | TRBJ1-2 | TRBV19 | NA | CASTDRSGDYGYTF | TGTGCCAGTACCGACAGGTCTGGGGACTATGGCTACACCTTC
once | 15 | TRBJ2-1 | TRBV7-3 | TRBD2 | CASSLAGGFPREQFF | TGTGCCAGCAGCCTAGCGGGGGGCTTCCCGCGGGAGCAGTTCTTC
few | 14 | TRBJ1-1 | TRBV19 | NA | CASSMAGMNTEAFF | TGTGCCAGTAGTATGGCAGGGATGAACACTGAAGCTTTCTTT
NA | 15 | TRBJ1-2 | TRBV6-6 | NA | CASSYSKTEVYGYTF | TGTGCCAGCAGTTACTCGAAAACGGAGGTCTATGGCTACACCTTC
NA | 11 | TRBJ2-1 | TRBV19 | NA | CASSILHEQFF | TGTGCCAGTAGTATCCTTCATGAGCAGTTCTTC
NA | 14 | TRBJ2-5 | TRBV28 | NA | CASSLTGDQETQYF | TGTGCCAGCAGTTTGACCGGGGACCAAGAGACCCAGTACTTC
NA | 13 | TRBJ2-7 | TRBV6-6 | NA | CASSNPQGREQYF | TGTGCCAGCAGTAATCCCCAGGGGCGCGAGCAGTACTTC
NA | 13 | TRBJ1-2 | TRBV5-5 | TRBD1 | CASSLQGAYGYTF | TGTGCCAGCAGCTTGCAGGGGGCGTATGGCTACACCTTC
NA | 12 | TRBJ1-1 | TRBV7-2 | NA | CASSLDRTEAFF | TGTGCCAGCAGCTTAGACAGAACTGAAGCTTTCTTT
NA | 16 | TRBJ2-7 | TRBV6-6 | TRBD2 | CASSYKTSVTTYEQYF | TGTGCCAGCAGTTACAAGACTAGCGTAACAACCTACGAGCAGTACTTC
few | 14 | TRBJ2-5 | TRBV7-9 | NA | CASSLIEVRETQYF | TGTGCCAGCAGCTTAATAGAAGTCAGGGAGACCCAGTACTTC
few | 14 | TRBJ2-6 | TRBV7-3 | NA | CASSPGVGANVLTF | TGTGCCAGCAGCCCGGGGGTAGGGGCCAACGTCCTGACTTTC
NA | 15 | TRBJ1-6 | TRBV15 | TRBD1 | CATSRKGQDNSPLHF | TGTGCCACCAGCAGAAAGGGACAGGATAATTCACCCCTCCACTTT
once | 14 | TRBJ2-3 | TRBV7-7 | NA | CASSSTTATDTQYF | TGTGCCAGCAGCTCAACAACAGCCACAGATACGCAGTATTTT
NA | 16 | TRBJ2-1 | TRBV7-7 | TRBD1 | CASRAAGTGGAGEQFF | TGTGCTAGCAGGGCCGCTGGAACAGGGGGCGCGGGTGAGCAGTTCTTC
NA | 15 | TRBJ2-3 | TRBV6-5 | TRBD1 | CASSYSDRLKDTQYF | TGTGCCAGCAGTTACTCGGACAGGTTGAAAGATACGCAGTATTTT
NA | 16 | TRBJ1-1 | TRBV14 | NA | CASSLNRAESGSEAFF | TGTGCCAGCAGCCTGAACAGGGCTGAATCGGGGTCTGAAGCTTTCTTT
NA | 14 | TRBJ2-3 | TRBV6-6 | TRBD2 | CASSYGGESDTQYF | TGTGCCAGCAGTTACGGGGGGGAGTCAGATACGCAGTATTTT
NA | 13 | TRBJ1-1 | TRBV9 | NA | CASSRQMNTEAFF | TGTGCCAGCAGTCGTCAGATGAACACTGAAGCTTTCTTT
NA | 15 | TRBJ1-5 | TRBV7-6 | TRBD1 | CASSLEGGWSQPQHF | TGTGCCAGCAGCTTAGAAGGGGGCTGGAGTCAGCCCCAGCATTTT
NA | 15 | TRBJ1-5 | TRBV6-1 | TRBD1 | CASRARQGPHQPQHF | TGTGCCAGCAGAGCCAGACAGGGGCCGCATCAGCCCCAGCATTTT
NA | 17 | TRBJ2-3 | TRBV5-5 | NA | CASSLVGQAIKTDTQYF | TGTGCCAGCAGCTTGGTGGGGCAGGCCATAAAGACAGATACGCAGTATTTT
NA | 16 | TRBJ2-5 | TRBV13 | NA | CASSVSLAPAGETQYF | TGTGCCAGCAGCGTCTCACTAGCCCCTGCGGGAGAGACCCAGTACTTC
NA | 15 | TRBJ1-1 | TRBV5-1 | TRBD1 | CASSSQGQLSTEAFF | TGCGCCAGCAGCTCACAGGGGCAGCTGAGCACTGAAGCTTTCTTT
NA | 16 | TRBJ1-4 | TRBV4-1 | NA | CASSQEPQGTNEKLFF | TGCGCCAGCAGCCAAGAGCCCCAGGGTACTAATGAAAAACTGTTTTTT
NA | 16 | TRBJ2-5 | TRBV5-6 | TRBD2 | CASSWGGLAGQETQYF | TGTGCCAGCAGCTGGGGGGGACTAGCGGGCCAAGAGACCCAGTACTTC